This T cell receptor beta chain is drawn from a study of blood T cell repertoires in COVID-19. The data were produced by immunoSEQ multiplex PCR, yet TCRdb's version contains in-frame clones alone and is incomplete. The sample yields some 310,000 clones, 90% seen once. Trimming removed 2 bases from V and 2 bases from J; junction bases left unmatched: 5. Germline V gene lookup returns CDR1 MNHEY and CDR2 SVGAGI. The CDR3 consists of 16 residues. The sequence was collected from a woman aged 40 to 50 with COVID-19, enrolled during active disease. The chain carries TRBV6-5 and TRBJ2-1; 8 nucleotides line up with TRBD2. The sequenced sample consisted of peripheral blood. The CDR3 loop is CASSYGAGAAYNEQFF. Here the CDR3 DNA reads TGTGCCAGCAGTTACGGAGCGGGAGCCGCCTACAATGAGCAGTTCTTC.